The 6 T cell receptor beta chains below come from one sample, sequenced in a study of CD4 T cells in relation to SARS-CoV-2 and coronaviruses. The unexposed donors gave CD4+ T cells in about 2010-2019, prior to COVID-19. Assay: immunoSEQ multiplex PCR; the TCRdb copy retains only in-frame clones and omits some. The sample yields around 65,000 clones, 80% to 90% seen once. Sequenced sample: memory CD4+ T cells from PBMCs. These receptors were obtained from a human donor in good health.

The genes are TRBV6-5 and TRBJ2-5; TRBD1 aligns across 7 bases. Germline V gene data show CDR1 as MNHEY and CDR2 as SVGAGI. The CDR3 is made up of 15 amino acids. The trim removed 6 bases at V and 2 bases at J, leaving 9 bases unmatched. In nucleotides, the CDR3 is TGTGCCAGCAGGAAGATGGGGACAGATCAAGAGACCCAGTACTTC. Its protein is CASRKMGTDQETQYF.

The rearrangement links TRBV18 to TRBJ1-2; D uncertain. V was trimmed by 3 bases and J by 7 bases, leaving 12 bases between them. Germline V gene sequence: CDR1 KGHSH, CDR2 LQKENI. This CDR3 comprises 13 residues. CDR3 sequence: CASSPFTERGYTF. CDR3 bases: TGTGCCAGCTCACCTTTTACCGAACGTGGCTACACCTTC.

The CDR3 region is CASAQTGGRHTQYF. As DNA, the CDR3 is TGTGCCAGCGCTCAGACAGGGGGGCGGCATACGCAGTATTTT. The genes are TRBV6-1 and TRBJ2-3; 9 bases fit TRBD1. This CDR3 has 14 amino acids. The germline CDR1 and CDR2 sequences are MNHNS and SASEGT. V lost 8 bases to trimming and J lost 7 bases; unmatched junction nucleotides: 10.

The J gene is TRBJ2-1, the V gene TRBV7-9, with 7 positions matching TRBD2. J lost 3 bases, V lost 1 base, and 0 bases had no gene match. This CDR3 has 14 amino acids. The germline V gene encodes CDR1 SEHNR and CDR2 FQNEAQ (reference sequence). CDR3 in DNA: TGTGCCAGCAGCTTAGGCGGGAGCTACAATGAGCAGTTCTTC. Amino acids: CASSLGGSYNEQFF. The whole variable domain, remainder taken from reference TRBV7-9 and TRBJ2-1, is DTGVSQNPRHKITKRGQNVTFRCDPISEHNRLYWYRQTLGQGPEFLTYFQNEAQLEKSRLLSDRFSAERPKGSFSTLEIQRTEQGDSAMYLCASSLGGSYNEQFFGPGTRLTVL.

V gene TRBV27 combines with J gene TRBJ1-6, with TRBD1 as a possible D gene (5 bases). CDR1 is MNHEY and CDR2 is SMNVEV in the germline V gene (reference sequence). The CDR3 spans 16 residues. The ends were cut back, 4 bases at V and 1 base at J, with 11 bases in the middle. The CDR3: CASSYRFQSYNSPLHF. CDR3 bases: TGTGCCAGCAGTTACAGGTTTCAGTCCTATAATTCACCCCTCCACTTT.

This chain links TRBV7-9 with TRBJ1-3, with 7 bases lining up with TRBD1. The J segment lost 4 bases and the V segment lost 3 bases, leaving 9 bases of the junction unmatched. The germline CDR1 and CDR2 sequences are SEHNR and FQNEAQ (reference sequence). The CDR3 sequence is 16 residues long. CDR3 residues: CASSFRTGTVGNTIYF. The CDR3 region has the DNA TGTGCCAGCAGCTTCCGGACAGGAACGGTCGGAAACACCATATATTTT.